The clone carrying this TCR beta chain was observed a few times. This entry comes from a study of shared T cell receptors in the human thymus. The V segment lost 1 base and the J segment 2 bases; nucleotides outside the gene matches: 6. This CDR3 is built from 16 residues. Germline CDR1 reads MGHRA; CDR2 reads YSYEKL. Only in-frame clones appear in the TCRdb table, and some are missing; sequencing was by immunoSEQ multiplex PCR. The data show over 450,000 clones, with 75% to 80% seen just once and around 0.012% held by the top ten. The same data also went into a second study, on human thymus T cells. As reported in that work: Thymic and blood repertoires appeared to carry a bias in their V and J gene usage.

The specimen sequenced was thymocytes. This receptor was obtained from a boy under two years old with a congenital heart defect. The chain combines TRBV4-1 with TRBJ2-7, with 9 bases aligning to TRBD1. The CDR3 sequence: CASSQGGTGPTYEQYF. In nucleotides, the CDR3 is TGCGCCAGCAGCCAAGGGGGGACAGGGCCAACCTACGAGCAGTACTTC.